The rows below give T cell receptor beta chains drawn from one sample of a study of cytomegalovirus exposure and HLA in healthy donors. Profiling relied on immunoSEQ multiplex PCR, and the TCRdb table lists in-frame clones only, not all of them. The top ten hold 3.4% of the sample, which has 60,000 to 85,000 clones, 70% to 80% seen once. Sequences were obtained from PBMCs. All receptors derive from a man aged 40-50 years in good health and CMV-seronegative. CDR3s include the opening cysteine and the closing phenylalanine or tryptophan. The order of the fields is D gene, J gene, V gene, clone size, CDR3 DNA, CDR3 protein. The D gene is left open where the match is weak. A row's size may be missing; if present it is once, few, many or a size class.

d_call: .; j_call: TRBJ2-7; v_call: TRBV11-1; clone_size: .; cdr3_nt: TGTGCCAGCAGCTTAGATTTTTGGCAGGGCTACGAGCAGTACTTC; cdr3_aa: CASSLDFWQGYEQYF
d_call: .; j_call: TRBJ2-7; v_call: TRBV7-9; clone_size: .; cdr3_nt: TGTGCCAGCGAGGGCGGACCCTACGAGCAGTACTTC; cdr3_aa: CASEGGPYEQYF
d_call: TRBD1; j_call: TRBJ1-2; v_call: TRBV7-2; clone_size: .; cdr3_nt: TGTGCCAGCAGCTTAGTAGCAGGGGGCGATGAAGAGTATGGCTACACCTTC; cdr3_aa: CASSLVAGGDEEYGYTF
d_call: .; j_call: TRBJ2-2; v_call: TRBV7-3; clone_size: .; cdr3_nt: TGTGCCAGCAGCTTAACTGAGGGTTTTACCGGGGAGCTGTTTTTT; cdr3_aa: CASSLTEGFTGELFF
d_call: .; j_call: TRBJ2-5; v_call: TRBV4-2; clone_size: .; cdr3_nt: TGTGCCAGCAGCCAAGCGGGGGAGACCCAGTACTTC; cdr3_aa: CASSQAGETQYF
d_call: .; j_call: TRBJ2-3; v_call: TRBV27; clone_size: .; cdr3_nt: TGTGCCAGCAGTTTTTGGACAAGCACAGATACGCAGTATTTT; cdr3_aa: CASSFWTSTDTQYF
d_call: TRBD1; j_call: TRBJ1-3; v_call: TRBV19; clone_size: few; cdr3_nt: TGTGCCAGTAGGGACAGGGGTCGCTCTGGAAACACCATATATTTT; cdr3_aa: CASRDRGRSGNTIYF
d_call: TRBD1; j_call: TRBJ1-4; v_call: TRBV5-6; clone_size: .; cdr3_nt: TGTGCCAGCAGCTTGGAAACAGGGGGATATGAAAAACTGTTTTTT; cdr3_aa: CASSLETGGYEKLFF
d_call: TRBD2; j_call: TRBJ2-3; v_call: TRBV9; clone_size: .; cdr3_nt: TGTGCCAGCAGCTCCCGACTAGCGGGGGGCACAGATACGCAGTATTTT; cdr3_aa: CASSSRLAGGTDTQYF
d_call: .; j_call: TRBJ1-1; v_call: TRBV14; clone_size: few; cdr3_nt: TGTGCCAGCAGCCAAGCCATACCCTGGGCCACTGAAGCTTTCTTT; cdr3_aa: CASSQAIPWATEAFF
d_call: TRBD1; j_call: TRBJ2-3; v_call: TRBV7-9; clone_size: .; cdr3_nt: TGTGCCAGCAGCTACAGGGACAGGGTGACAGATACGCAGTATTTT; cdr3_aa: CASSYRDRVTDTQYF
d_call: TRBD1; j_call: TRBJ1-3; v_call: TRBV11-2; clone_size: .; cdr3_nt: TGTGCCAGCAGCGCCAGGGGGAACTCTGGAAACACCATATATTTT; cdr3_aa: CASSARGNSGNTIYF
d_call: .; j_call: TRBJ1-3; v_call: TRBV2; clone_size: few; cdr3_nt: TGTGCCACCAAGACAGGTGTCTTCTCTGGAAACACCATATATTTT; cdr3_aa: CATKTGVFSGNTIYF
d_call: .; j_call: TRBJ1-2; v_call: TRBV5-6; clone_size: .; cdr3_nt: TGTGCCAGCAGCTTATCACATTATGGCTACACCTTC; cdr3_aa: CASSLSHYGYTF
d_call: .; j_call: TRBJ2-7; v_call: TRBV5-1; clone_size: .; cdr3_nt: TGCGCCAGCAGCTTGGGCGGCTACGAGCAGTACTTC; cdr3_aa: CASSLGGYEQYF
d_call: .; j_call: TRBJ2-5; v_call: TRBV25-1; clone_size: .; cdr3_nt: TGTGCCAGCAGCAAGGGGGGGGGCTCGTACCAAGAGACCCAGTACTTC; cdr3_aa: CASSKGGGSYQETQYF
d_call: .; j_call: TRBJ1-6; v_call: TRBV30; clone_size: few; cdr3_nt: TGTGCCTGGGAACAGCCGTATTCACCCCTCCACTTT; cdr3_aa: CAWEQPYSPLHF
d_call: TRBD1; j_call: TRBJ1-1; v_call: TRBV6-1; clone_size: .; cdr3_nt: TGTGCCAGCAGTACCACCTACAGGGGTCAGGCTGAAGCTTTCTTT; cdr3_aa: CASSTTYRGQAEAFF
d_call: TRBD1; j_call: TRBJ2-7; v_call: TRBV5-8; clone_size: .; cdr3_nt: TGTGCCAGCAGACGGGACAGGGGTCCCGAGCAGTACTTC; cdr3_aa: CASRRDRGPEQYF
d_call: TRBD1; j_call: TRBJ1-1; v_call: TRBV6-5; clone_size: .; cdr3_nt: TGTGCCAGCAGAGGACAGGGCGAAGCTTTCTTT; cdr3_aa: CASRGQGEAFF
d_call: TRBD1; j_call: TRBJ2-3; v_call: TRBV5-4; clone_size: once; cdr3_nt: TGTGCCAGCAGCCAAGGACAGGGTCGAATTGGGACAGATACGCAGTATTTT; cdr3_aa: CASSQGQGRIGTDTQYF
d_call: TRBD1; j_call: TRBJ1-6; v_call: TRBV9; clone_size: .; cdr3_nt: TGTGCCAGCAGCGTGGGACAGGGGCGAGTACGAGGTTCACCCCTCCACTTT; cdr3_aa: CASSVGQGRVRGSPLHF
d_call: TRBD1; j_call: TRBJ1-6; v_call: TRBV7-2; clone_size: .; cdr3_nt: TGTGCCAGCAGCTTAGCGTCCGGGACAGGGAGGTCACCCCTCCACTTT; cdr3_aa: CASSLASGTGRSPLHF
d_call: TRBD2; j_call: TRBJ2-3; v_call: TRBV9; clone_size: .; cdr3_nt: TGTGCCAGCAGCGTCGGGGGGACGGTTCCCCCCACAGATACGCAGTATTTT; cdr3_aa: CASSVGGTVPPTDTQYF
d_call: .; j_call: TRBJ1-2; v_call: TRBV30; clone_size: .; cdr3_nt: TGTGCCTGGAGTGTGACAGGTGAATATGGCTACACCTTC; cdr3_aa: CAWSVTGEYGYTF
d_call: .; j_call: TRBJ1-1; v_call: TRBV6-5; clone_size: .; cdr3_nt: TGTGCCAGCAGTTACTTCGGGGGGCGCACTGAAGCTTTCTTT; cdr3_aa: CASSYFGGRTEAFF
d_call: TRBD1; j_call: TRBJ1-1; v_call: TRBV25-1; clone_size: few; cdr3_nt: TGTGCCAGCCGAGACAAATGGGACAGGGCCACTGAAGCTTTCTTT; cdr3_aa: CASRDKWDRATEAFF
d_call: TRBD1; j_call: TRBJ2-3; v_call: TRBV7-9; clone_size: once; cdr3_nt: TGTGCCAGCAGGCCTAGGACAGGGGTCACAGATACGCAGTATTTT; cdr3_aa: CASRPRTGVTDTQYF
d_call: .; j_call: TRBJ2-2; v_call: TRBV6-6; clone_size: .; cdr3_nt: TGTGCCAGCAGTTACCCGAGAGAGTTCGGGGGGGAGCTGTTTTTT; cdr3_aa: CASSYPREFGGELFF
d_call: TRBD1; j_call: TRBJ2-3; v_call: TRBV11-2; clone_size: .; cdr3_nt: TGTGCCAGCAGCCCGGGACAGACAAGCACAGATACGCAGTATTTT; cdr3_aa: CASSPGQTSTDTQYF
d_call: TRBD2; j_call: TRBJ2-5; v_call: TRBV4-2; clone_size: .; cdr3_nt: TGTGCCAGCAGCCTCGGACTAGCGGGAGAAGAGACCCAGTACTTC; cdr3_aa: CASSLGLAGEETQYF
d_call: .; j_call: TRBJ2-2; v_call: TRBV2; clone_size: .; cdr3_nt: TGTGCCAGCATAAGTGGCCCGAACACCGGGGAGCTGTTTTTT; cdr3_aa: CASISGPNTGELFF
d_call: .; j_call: TRBJ2-7; v_call: TRBV27; clone_size: .; cdr3_nt: TGTGCCAGCAGTAGGTCAGGGATGGCCTACGAGCAGTACTTC; cdr3_aa: CASSRSGMAYEQYF
d_call: .; j_call: TRBJ2-6; v_call: TRBV5-1; clone_size: few; cdr3_nt: TGCGCCAGCAAAAGTAGCTCTGGGGCCAACGTCCTGACTTTC; cdr3_aa: CASKSSSGANVLTF